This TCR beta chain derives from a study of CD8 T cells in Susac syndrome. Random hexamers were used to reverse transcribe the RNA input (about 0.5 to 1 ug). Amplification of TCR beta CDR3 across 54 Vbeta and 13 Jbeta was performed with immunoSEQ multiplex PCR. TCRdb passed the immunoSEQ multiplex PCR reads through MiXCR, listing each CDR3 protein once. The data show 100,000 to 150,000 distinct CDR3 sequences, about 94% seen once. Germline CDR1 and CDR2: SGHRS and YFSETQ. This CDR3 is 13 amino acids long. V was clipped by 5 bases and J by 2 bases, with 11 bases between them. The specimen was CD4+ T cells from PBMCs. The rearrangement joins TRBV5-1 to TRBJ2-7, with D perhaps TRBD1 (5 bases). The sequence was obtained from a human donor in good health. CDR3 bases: TGCGCCAGCAGTTTCACAGGACCCTACGAGCAGTACTTC. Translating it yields CASSFTGPYEQYF.